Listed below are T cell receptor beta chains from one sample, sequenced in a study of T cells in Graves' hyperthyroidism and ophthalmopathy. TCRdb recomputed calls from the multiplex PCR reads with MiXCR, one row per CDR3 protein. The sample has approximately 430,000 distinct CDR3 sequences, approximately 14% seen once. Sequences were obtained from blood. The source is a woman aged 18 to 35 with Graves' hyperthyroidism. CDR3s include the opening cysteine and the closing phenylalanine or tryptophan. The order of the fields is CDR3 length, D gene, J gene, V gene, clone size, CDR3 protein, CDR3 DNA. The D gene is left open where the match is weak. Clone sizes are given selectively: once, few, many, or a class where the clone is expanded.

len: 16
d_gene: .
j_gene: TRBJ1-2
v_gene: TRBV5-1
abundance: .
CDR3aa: CASSLWAGDFNYGYTF
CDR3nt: TGCGCCAGCAGCTTGTGGGCAGGTGACTTTAACTATGGCTACACCTTC

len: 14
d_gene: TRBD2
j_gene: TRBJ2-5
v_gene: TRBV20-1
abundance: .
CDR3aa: CSARDGAGVETQYF
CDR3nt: TGCAGTGCTAGAGATGGAGCGGGAGTTGAGACCCAGTACTTC

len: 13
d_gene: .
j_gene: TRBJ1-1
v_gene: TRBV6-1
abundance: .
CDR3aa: CASSRDPTAEAFF
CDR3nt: TGTGCCAGCAGCCGGGACCCAACCGCTGAAGCTTTCTTT

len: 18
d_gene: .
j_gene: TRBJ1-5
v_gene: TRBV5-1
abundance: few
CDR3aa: CASSLAPRETLSNQPQHF
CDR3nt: TGCGCCAGCAGCTTGGCTCCTAGGGAGACTTTAAGCAATCAGCCCCAGCATTTT

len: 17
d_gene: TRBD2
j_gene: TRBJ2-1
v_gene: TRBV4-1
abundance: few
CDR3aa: CASSQDQGGGSYNEQFF
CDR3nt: TGCGCCAGCAGCCAAGATCAGGGCGGGGGCTCCTACAATGAGCAGTTCTTC

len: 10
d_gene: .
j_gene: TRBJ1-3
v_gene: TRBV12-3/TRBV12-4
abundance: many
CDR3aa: CASSLYTIYF
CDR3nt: TGTGCCAGCAGTTTATACACCATATATTTT

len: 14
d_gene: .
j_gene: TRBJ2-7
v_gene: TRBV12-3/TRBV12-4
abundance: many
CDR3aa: CASSLLTGSYEQYF
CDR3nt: TGTGCCAGCAGTTTGCTGACAGGTTCCTACGAGCAGTACTTC

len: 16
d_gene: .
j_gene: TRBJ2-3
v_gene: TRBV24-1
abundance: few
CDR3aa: CATSDSRQPFTDTQYF
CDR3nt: TGTGCCACCAGTGATTCCCGACAGCCATTCACAGATACGCAGTATTTT

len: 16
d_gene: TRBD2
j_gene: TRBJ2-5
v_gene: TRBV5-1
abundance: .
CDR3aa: CASSPGTSGGGETQYF
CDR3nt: TGCGCCAGCAGCCCCGGGACTAGCGGGGGAGGGGAGACCCAGTACTTC

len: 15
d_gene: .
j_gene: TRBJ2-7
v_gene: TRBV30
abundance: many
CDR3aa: CAWSVGRTNAYEQYF
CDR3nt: TGTGCCTGGAGTGTGGGGAGAACCAATGCCTACGAGCAGTACTTC

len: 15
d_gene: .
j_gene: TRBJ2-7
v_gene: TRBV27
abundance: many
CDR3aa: CASSLQPGLIYEQYF
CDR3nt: TGTGCCAGCAGTTTACAACCGGGACTTATCTACGAGCAGTACTTC

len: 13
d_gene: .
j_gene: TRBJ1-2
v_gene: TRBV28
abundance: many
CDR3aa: CASSSHGTPGYTF
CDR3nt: TGTGCCAGCAGTTCCCACGGGACTCCTGGCTACACCTTC

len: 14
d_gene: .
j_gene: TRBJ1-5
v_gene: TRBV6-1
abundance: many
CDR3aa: CASSGGGSKQPQHF
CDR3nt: TGTGCCAGCAGTGGGGGGGGGTCTAAACAGCCCCAGCATTTT

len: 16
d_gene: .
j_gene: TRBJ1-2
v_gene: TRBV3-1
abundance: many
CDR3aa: CASSQELRPDPYGYTF
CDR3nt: TGTGCCAGCAGCCAAGAACTTCGGCCAGACCCCTATGGCTACACCTTC

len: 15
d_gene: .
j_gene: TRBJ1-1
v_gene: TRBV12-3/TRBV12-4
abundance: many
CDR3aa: CASIEKWGPSTEAFF
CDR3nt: TGTGCCAGCATCGAAAAATGGGGGCCGAGCACTGAAGCTTTCTTT

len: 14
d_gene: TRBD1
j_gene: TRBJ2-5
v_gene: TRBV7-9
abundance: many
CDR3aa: CASSVQGAMETQYF
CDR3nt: TGTGCCAGCAGCGTACAGGGGGCGATGGAGACCCAGTACTTC

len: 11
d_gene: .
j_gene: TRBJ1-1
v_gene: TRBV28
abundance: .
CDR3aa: CASNEMGVAFF
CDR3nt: TGTGCCAGCAATGAAATGGGGGTAGCTTTCTTT

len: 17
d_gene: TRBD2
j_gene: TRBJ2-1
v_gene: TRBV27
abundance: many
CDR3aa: CASSLSSGSHSYNEQFF
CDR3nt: TGTGCCAGCAGTTTATCTAGCGGGAGTCACTCCTACAATGAGCAGTTCTTC

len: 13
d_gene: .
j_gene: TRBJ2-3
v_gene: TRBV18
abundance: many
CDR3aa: CASSLLEGDTQYF
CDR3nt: TGTGCCAGCTCACTCCTCGAGGGGGATACGCAGTATTTT

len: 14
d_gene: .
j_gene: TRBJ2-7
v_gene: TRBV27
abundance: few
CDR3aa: CASSLNRVSHEQYF
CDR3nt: TGTGCCAGCAGTTTAAACAGGGTCTCCCACGAGCAGTACTTC

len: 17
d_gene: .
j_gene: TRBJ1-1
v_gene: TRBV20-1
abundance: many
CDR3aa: CSARIPQLLGAGTEAFF
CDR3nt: TGCAGTGCTAGGATTCCGCAGCTCTTAGGGGCGGGCACTGAAGCTTTCTTT

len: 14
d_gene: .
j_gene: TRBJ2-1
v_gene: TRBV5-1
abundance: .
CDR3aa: CASTLGSRGNEQFF
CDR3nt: TGCGCCAGCACCCTCGGGTCCCGGGGCAATGAGCAGTTCTTC

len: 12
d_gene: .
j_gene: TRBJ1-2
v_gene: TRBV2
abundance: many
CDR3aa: CASNQGNYGYTF
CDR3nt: TGTGCCAGCAACCAGGGGAACTATGGCTACACCTTC

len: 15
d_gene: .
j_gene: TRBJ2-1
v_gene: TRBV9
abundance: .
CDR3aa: CASSPLGRGYNEQFF
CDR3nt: TGTGCCAGCAGCCCCTTGGGCAGAGGGTACAATGAGCAGTTCTTC

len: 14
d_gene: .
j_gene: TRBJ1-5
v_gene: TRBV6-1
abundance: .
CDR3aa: CASSPGVGVQPQHF
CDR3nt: TGTGCCAGCAGCCCTGGGGTGGGTGTCCAGCCCCAGCATTTT

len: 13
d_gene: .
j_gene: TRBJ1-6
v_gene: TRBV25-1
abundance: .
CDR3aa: CASSDEWNSPPHF
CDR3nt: TGTGCCAGCAGTGACGAGTGGAATTCACCCCCCCACTTT

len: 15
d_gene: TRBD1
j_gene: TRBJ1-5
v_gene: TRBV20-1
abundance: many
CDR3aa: CSARGGQNVNQPQHF
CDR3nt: TGCAGTGCTAGGGGGGGACAGAACGTAAATCAGCCCCAGCATTTT

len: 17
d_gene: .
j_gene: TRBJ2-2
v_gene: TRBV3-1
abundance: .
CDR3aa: CASSQFFGTANTGELFF
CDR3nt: TGTGCCAGCAGCCAGTTTTTCGGGACCGCGAACACCGGGGAGCTGTTTTTT

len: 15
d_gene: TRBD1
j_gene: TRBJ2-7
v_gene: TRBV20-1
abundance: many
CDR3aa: CSASPPGQGAYEQYF
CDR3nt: TGCAGTGCTAGCCCTCCGGGACAGGGGGCCTACGAGCAGTACTTC

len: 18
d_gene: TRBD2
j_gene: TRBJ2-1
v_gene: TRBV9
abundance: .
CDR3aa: CASSVKTSGGRSYNEQFF
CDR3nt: TGTGCCAGCAGCGTAAAGACTAGCGGGGGCCGCTCCTACAATGAGCAGTTCTTC

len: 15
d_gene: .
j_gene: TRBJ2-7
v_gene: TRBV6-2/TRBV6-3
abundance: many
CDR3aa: CASSYVVGKIYEQYF
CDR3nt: TGTGCCAGCAGTTACGTCGTGGGAAAGATCTACGAGCAGTACTTC

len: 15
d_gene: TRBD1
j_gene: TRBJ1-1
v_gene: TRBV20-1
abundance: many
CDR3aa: CSARDQDRGSTEAFF
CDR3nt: TGCAGTGCTAGAGATCAGGACAGGGGAAGCACTGAAGCTTTCTTT

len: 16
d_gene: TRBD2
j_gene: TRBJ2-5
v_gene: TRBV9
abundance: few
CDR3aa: CASSVATSGGAETQYF
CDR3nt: TGTGCCAGCAGCGTAGCTACTAGCGGGGGGGCTGAGACCCAGTACTTC

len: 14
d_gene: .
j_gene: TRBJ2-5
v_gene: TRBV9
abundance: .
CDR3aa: CASSGGNARETQYF
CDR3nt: TGTGCCAGCAGCGGCGGGAATGCCCGGGAGACCCAGTACTTC

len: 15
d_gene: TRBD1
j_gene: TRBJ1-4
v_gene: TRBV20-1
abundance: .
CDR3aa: CSAGGTGLSPEKLFF
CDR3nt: TGCAGTGCTGGGGGGACAGGCCTATCACCTGAAAAACTGTTTTTT

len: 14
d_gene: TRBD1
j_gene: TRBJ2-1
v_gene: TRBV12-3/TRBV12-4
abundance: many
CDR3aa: CASSRLRQGNEQFF
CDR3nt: TGTGCCAGCAGTCGACTCAGACAGGGGAATGAGCAGTTCTTC

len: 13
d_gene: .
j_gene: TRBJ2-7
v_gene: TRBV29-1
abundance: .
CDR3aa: CSVEFGTPYEQYF
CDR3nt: TGCAGCGTTGAATTTGGCACCCCCTACGAGCAGTACTTC

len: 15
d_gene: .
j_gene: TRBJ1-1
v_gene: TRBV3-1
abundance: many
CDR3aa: CASSQGGQMNTEAFF
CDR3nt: TGTGCCAGCAGCCAAGGGGGGCAGATGAACACTGAAGCTTTCTTT

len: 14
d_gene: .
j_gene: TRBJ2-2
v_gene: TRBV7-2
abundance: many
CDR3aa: CASSWRVNTGELFF
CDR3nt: TGTGCCAGCAGCTGGCGGGTGAACACCGGGGAGCTGTTTTTT

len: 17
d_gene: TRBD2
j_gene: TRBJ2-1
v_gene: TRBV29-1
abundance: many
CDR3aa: CSVVGLAGGPSYNEQFF
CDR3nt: TGCAGCGTTGTTGGACTAGCGGGGGGGCCCTCCTACAATGAGCAGTTCTTC

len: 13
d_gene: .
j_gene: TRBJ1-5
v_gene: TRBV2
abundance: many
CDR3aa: CASSEGGTQPQHF
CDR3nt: TGTGCCAGCAGTGAAGGGGGAACCCAGCCCCAGCATTTT

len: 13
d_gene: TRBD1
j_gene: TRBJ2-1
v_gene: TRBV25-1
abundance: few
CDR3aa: CASEGAVNNEQFF
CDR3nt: TGTGCCAGCGAGGGGGCGGTTAACAATGAGCAGTTCTTC

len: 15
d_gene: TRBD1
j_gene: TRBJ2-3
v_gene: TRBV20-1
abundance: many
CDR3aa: CSARAGGADTDTQYF
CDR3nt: TGCAGTGCTAGGGCAGGGGGTGCGGACACAGATACGCAGTATTTT

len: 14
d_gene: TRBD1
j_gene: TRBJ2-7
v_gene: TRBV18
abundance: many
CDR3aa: CASSPTGKTYEQYF
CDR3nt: TGTGCCAGCTCACCGACAGGGAAGACCTACGAGCAGTACTTC

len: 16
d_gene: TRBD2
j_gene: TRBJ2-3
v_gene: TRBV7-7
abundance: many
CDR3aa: CASSKGTGLAGDTQYF
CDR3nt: TGTGCTAGCAGCAAAGGGACTGGACTAGCTGGAGATACGCAGTATTTT

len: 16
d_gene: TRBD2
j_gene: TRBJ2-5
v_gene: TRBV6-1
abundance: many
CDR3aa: CASAPTSGGAGQTQYF
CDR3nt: TGTGCCAGCGCCCCGACTAGCGGGGGGGCCGGTCAGACCCAGTACTTC